The 30 T cell receptor beta chains below were found in one sample sequenced in a study of OX40 agonist ivuxolimab in advanced cancers. Libraries were prepared by immunoSEQ multiplex PCR; TCRdb keeps only in-frame clonotypes and omits some of them. This table holds tens of thousands of clones, around nine tenths found once. Sequencing was performed on CD4+ or CD8+ T cells sorted from blood, taken in a trial of the OX40 agonist ivuxolimab. These receptors all stem from an adult with an advanced solid tumor such as melanoma, head and neck, liver or kidney cancer.

The chain links TRBV14 to TRBJ2-5, with a tentative D call TRBD2 (6 bases). This CDR3 has 15 amino acids. Germline CDR1 SGHDN, CDR2 FVKESK. Trimming removed 3 bases at V and 4 bases at J, with 15 bases between. In DNA form, the CDR3 reads TGTGCCAGCAGCCAGCAGACTAGTTGGACAGAGACCCAGTACTTC. As protein: CASSQQTSWTETQYF. The full variable domain, with the rest looked up from reference TRBV14 and TRBJ2-5, is EAGVTQFPSHSVIEKGQTVTLRCDPISGHDNLYWYRRVMGKEIKFLLHFVKESKQDESGMPNNRFLAERTGGTYSTLKVQPAELEDSGVYFCASSQQTSWTETQYFGPGTRLLVL.

This chain links TRBV27 with TRBJ1-1; D possibly corresponds to TRBD1 (5 bases). This CDR3 is built from 13 residues. Trimming pared 2 bases from V and 3 bases from J, leaving 7 bases between. CDR1 is MNHEY, CDR2 SMNVEV, per germline (reference sequence). The CDR3 DNA is TGTGCCAGCAGTTTAGGGGGGGACACTGAAGCTTTCTTT. Its protein is CASSLGGDTEAFF.

This clone was recorded only once. This chain links TRBV11-3 with TRBJ2-3, with a possible D match to TRBD1 (6 bases). The germline CDR1 and CDR2 sequences are SGHNT and YENEEA. The CDR3 runs to 12 residues. This CDR3 reads CVTAQMGADRYF. The CDR3 DNA follows: TGTGTCACTGCCCAGATGGGGGCTGATCGGTATTTT.

This sequence joins TRBV5-6 and TRBJ1-1, with D perhaps matching TRBD1 (5 bases). The CDR3 loop spans 14 amino acids. The germline V gene encodes CDR1 SGHDT and CDR2 YYEEEE. Trimming cost V 0 bases and J 4 bases, with 10 bases left between them. The CDR3 reads CASSLGTPRTEAFF. DNA of the CDR3: TGTGCCAGCAGCTTGGGGACACCCCGCACTGAAGCTTTCTTT.

This chain links TRBV14 with TRBJ1-4, with 7 bases matching TRBD1. Germline lookup yields CDR1 SGHDN and CDR2 FVKESK. With 0 bases clipped from V and 2 bases from J, the junction kept 9 bases outside the gene matches. This CDR3 comprises 18 residues. Here the CDR3 reads CASSQDFQGVWTNEKLFF. The CDR3 nucleotides read TGTGCCAGCAGCCAAGATTTCCAGGGGGTCTGGACTAATGAAAAACTGTTTTTT.

This clone was seen a single time. The chain joins TRBV2 to TRBJ2-3; weak D call: TRBD2 (6 bases). V lost 7 bases and J lost 3, with 14 bases in between. The CDR3 has 14 residues. In germline, CDR1 is SNHLY, CDR2 FYNNEI. The DNA of the CDR3 is TGTGCCAGCACCCAGTGGGGGGTAACAGATACGCAGTATTTT. Translated: CASTQWGVTDTQYF.

This clone was counted a single time. CDR3 protein: CASSLVAASDEQFF. In DNA, the CDR3 is TGTGCCAGCAGCTTAGTCGCTGCGTCAGATGAGCAGTTCTTC. The rearrangement uses TRBV11-3 and TRBJ2-1; D is undetermined. CDR1 is SGHNT and CDR2 is YENEEA in the germline V gene. V was pared by 1 base and J by 8 bases, with 12 bases between. The CDR3 length is 14 residues.

The chain carries TRBV6-1 and TRBJ1-4; tentative D call: TRBD1 (5 bases). Looked up from germline, CDR1 is MNHNS and CDR2 is SASEGT. The CDR3 sequence is 15 residues long. V lost 6 bases to trimming and J lost 10 bases, with 21 bases between them. The CDR3 bases are TGTGCCAGCAGGGATACTGGGGCGGGAGGAGGAAAACTGTTTTTT. Its translation: CASRDTGAGGGKLFF.

This clone was picked up a small number of times. This chain joins TRBV27 and TRBJ1-1; D is undetermined. Germline V gives CDR1 MNHEY, CDR2 SMNVEV (reference sequence). The CDR3 sequence is 14 residues long. The V gene lost 5 bases and the J gene lost 4 bases, with 14 bases spanning the gap. The CDR3 nucleotides read TGTGCCAGCAGTCCCCAGGAGATCGGCACTGAAGCTTTCTTT. Translated: CASSPQEIGTEAFF.

The V gene is TRBV28, the J gene TRBJ2-7; D remains ambiguous. V lost 8 bases to trimming and J lost 3 bases, with 17 bases between them. The CDR3 is 14 residues long. Germline V lookup: CDR1 MDHEN, CDR2 SYDVKM. The DNA for the CDR3 is TGTGCCAGCCCCCAGTTGCGTGGCGACTACGAGCAGTACTTC. The encoded protein is CASPQLRGDYEQYF. The complete variable domain, with remaining parts taken from reference TRBV28 and TRBJ2-7, reads DVKVTQSSRYLVKRTGEKVFLECVQDMDHENMFWYRQDPGLGLRLIYFSYDVKMKEKGDIPEGYSVSREKKERFSLILESASTNQTSMYLCASPQLRGDYEQYFGPGTRLTVT.

This sequence joins TRBV19 and TRBJ2-2; D is unclear. Germline CDR1 LNHDA, CDR2 SQIVND (reference sequence). There are 15 residues in the CDR3. The V gene lost 5 bases and the J gene lost 2 bases, with 12 bases spanning the gap. The CDR3 protein is CASSPRWGNTGELFF. CDR3 nucleotide sequence: TGTGCCAGTAGTCCCCGTTGGGGTAACACCGGGGAGCTGTTTTTT. Full variable domain (missing parts from reference TRBV19 and TRBJ2-2): DGGITQSPKYLFRKEGQNVTLSCEQNLNHDAMYWYRQDPGQGLRLIYYSQIVNDFQKGDIAEGYSVSREKKESFPLTVTSAQKNPTAFYLCASSPRWGNTGELFFGEGSRLTVL.

The chain is built from TRBV6-1 and TRBJ2-7; D uncertain. CDR3 length: 16 amino acids. The germline CDR1 and CDR2 sequences are MNHNS and SASEGT. V was pared by 2 bases and J by 5 bases, with 19 bases between. As DNA, the CDR3 is TGTGCCAGCAGTGAATCGGTACGGGCCTACCCCCACGAGCAGTACTTC. Its translation is CASSESVRAYPHEQYF.

The chain is built from TRBV10-3 and TRBJ2-3; D is unclear. Trimming cost V 0 bases and J 3 bases, with 10 bases left between them. The CDR3 is 15 residues long. Germline V gene sequence: CDR1 ENHRY, CDR2 SYGVKD. The DNA for the CDR3 is TGTGCCATCAGTGAGTCGATGTGGCTAACAGATACGCAGTATTTT. Its translation: CAISESMWLTDTQYF.

CDR3 in DNA: TGTGCCAGCAGCCCGCCGATAATAGACAGCTATGGCTACACCTTC. Protein product: CASSPPIIDSYGYTF. V gene TRBV5-8 combines with J gene TRBJ1-2; D might be TRBD1 (5 bases). Germline V gene lookup returns CDR1 SGHTS and CDR2 YDEGEE. V was trimmed by 4 bases and J by 4 bases, leaving 17 bases between them. The CDR3 runs to 15 residues.

V usage is TRBV9 and J usage is TRBJ2-3; weak D call: TRBD2 (6 bases). Trimming cost V 0 bases and J 4 bases, with 9 bases left between them. This CDR3 is built from 14 residues. Germline V lookup: CDR1 SGDLS, CDR2 YYNGEE. Here the CDR3 DNA reads TGTGCCAGCAGCGTAGGTGGAGGGCCAGATACGCAGTATTTT. Translation: CASSVGGGPDTQYF.

The chain employs TRBV10-3 and TRBJ1-5, with 10 bases lining up with TRBD1. CDR3 size: 14 residues. Germline CDR1 is ENHRY and CDR2 is SYGVKD. V shed 8 bases, J shed 0 bases, and the junction held 1 base outside the gene matches. The CDR3 here is CAIGTGDSNQPQHF. Written as DNA, the CDR3 is TGTGCCATCGGGACAGGGGATAGCAATCAGCCCCAGCATTTT.

The V and J genes are TRBV19 and TRBJ2-1, with 7 bases fitting TRBD1. Trimming at V came to 7 bases and at J to 8 bases, leaving 2 bases not matched to a gene. CDR1 is LNHDA and CDR2 is SQIVND in the germline V gene (reference sequence). This CDR3 has 11 amino acids. CDR3 sequence (DNA): TGTGCCAGTACACAGGGGTATGAGCAGTTCTTC. Its translation is CASTQGYEQFF. Full variable domain (outside the CDR3, taken from reference TRBV19 and TRBJ2-1): DGGITQSPKYLFRKEGQNVTLSCEQNLNHDAMYWYRQDPGQGLRLIYYSQIVNDFQKGDIAEGYSVSREKKESFPLTVTSAQKNPTAFYLCASTQGYEQFFGPGTRLTVL.

The chain couples TRBV4-3 to TRBJ2-5, with a tentative D call TRBD1 (5 bases). V was cut by 1 base and J by 2 bases, with 14 bases left in between. The germline V gene encodes CDR1 LGHNA and CDR2 YSLEER. CDR3 length: 16 amino acids. The CDR3 sequence is CASSQGGLGNQETQYF. The CDR3 DNA is TGCGCCAGCAGCCAAGGGGGCCTAGGGAATCAAGAGACCCAGTACTTC.

This clone has only one observation. V usage is TRBV9 and J usage is TRBJ2-1; 8 positions match TRBD2. The CDR3 is made up of 15 amino acids. V lost 4 bases, J lost 3 bases, and 6 bases stayed unmatched. Looked up from germline, CDR1 is SGDLS and CDR2 is YYNGEE. CDR3 coding DNA: TGTGCCAGCAGCCTCACAGCGGGGGACTACAATGAGCAGTTCTTC. Translation: CASSLTAGDYNEQFF.

This chain connects TRBV11-2 to TRBJ2-2; perhaps D is TRBD1 or TRBD2 (5 bases each). The CDR3 runs to 15 residues. V dropped 5 bases and J dropped 4 bases, with 14 bases sitting between them. CDR1 is SGHAT and CDR2 is FQNNGV in the germline V gene. CDR3 protein: CASSQDIAGTGELFF. In DNA, the CDR3 is TGTGCCAGCAGCCAGGACATCGCGGGCACCGGGGAGCTGTTTTTT.

This clone is medium-sized (0.01 to 0.1%) by share. This chain connects TRBV19 to TRBJ2-1, with TRBD2 matching 7 bases. The V gene end was trimmed by 11 bases and the J gene end by 6 bases; junction bases not matched to a gene: 7. Germline V CDR1 and CDR2: LNHDA, SQIVND (reference sequence). The length of the CDR3 is 12 residues. The DNA of the CDR3 is TGTGCCGTCGAGGAGCGGGGCAATGAGCAGTTCTTC. Amino acids: CAVEERGNEQFF.

This rearrangement joins TRBV7-6 to TRBJ2-1; 9 nucleotides align to TRBD2. Germline V gives CDR1 SGHVS, CDR2 FNYEAQ. This CDR3 has 16 amino acids. The trim removed 1 base at V and 7 bases at J, leaving 8 bases unmatched. CDR3 coding DNA: TGTGCCAGCAGCTTAGGGGCTAGCGGGATCGGTAATGAGCAGTTCTTC. Protein: CASSLGASGIGNEQFF.

The DNA for the CDR3 is TGTGCCAGCAGTTCCGGACAGAACACCGGGGAGCTGTTTTTT. Translation: CASSSGQNTGELFF. The chain couples TRBV28 to TRBJ2-2, with D possibly TRBD1 on 5 matching bases. The germline V and J ends were trimmed by 4 bases and 1 base, with 7 bases remaining between them. Germline V gene lookup returns CDR1 MDHEN and CDR2 SYDVKM. This CDR3 spans 14 amino acids. Looking up the rest from reference TRBV28 and TRBJ2-2 gives the full variable domain: DVKVTQSSRYLVKRTGEKVFLECVQDMDHENMFWYRQDPGLGLRLIYFSYDVKMKEKGDIPEGYSVSREKKERFSLILESASTNQTSMYLCASSSGQNTGELFFGEGSRLTVL.

This clone was observed once. The rearrangement links TRBV11-2 to TRBJ2-5; D is unclear. V was pared by 4 bases and J by 2 bases, with 8 bases between. Germline loops: CDR1 SGHAT, CDR2 FQNNGV. The CDR3 runs 13 residues. The chain's CDR3 is CASSSFLQETQYF. CDR3 nucleotide sequence: TGTGCCAGCAGCTCCTTTTTGCAAGAGACCCAGTACTTC. Filled out from reference TRBV11-2 and TRBJ2-5, the complete variable domain reads EAGVAQSPRYKIIEKRQSVAFWCNPISGHATLYWYQQILGQGPKLLIQFQNNGVVDDSQLPKDRFSAERLKGVDSTLKIQPAKLEDSAVYLCASSSFLQETQYFGPGTRLLVL.

This clone was counted only a few times. V and J are TRBV5-6 and TRBJ1-2, with D maybe TRBD1 (6 bases). The V end lost 0 bases, the J end lost 4 bases, and 13 bases lay between the germline ends. Looked up from germline, CDR1 is SGHDT and CDR2 is YYEEEE. The CDR3 contains 15 residues. The CDR3 reads CASSLGDMIGYGYTF. CDR3 sequence (DNA): TGTGCCAGCAGCTTGGGGGACATGATTGGCTATGGCTACACCTTC.

The CDR3 nucleotides read TGTGCCAGCAGCTCCACCGGTGAAGGGTTTTATGGCTACACCTTC. Protein: CASSSTGEGFYGYTF. The chain uses TRBV11-2 and TRBJ1-2; D ambiguous. CDR3 length: 15 residues. Germline V gene data show CDR1 as SGHAT and CDR2 as FQNNGV. V lost 4 bases and J 5 bases, leaving 17 bases between the germline ends.

This sequence joins TRBV29-1 and TRBJ2-2; 13 bases line up with TRBD2. Germline loops: CDR1 SQVTM, CDR2 ANQGSEA. After removal of 2 bases from V and 5 bases from J, the junction contained 5 bases not matched to a gene. CDR3 length: 16 residues. In nucleotides, the CDR3 is TGCAGCGTTGAAACTAGCGGGAGGGTGGGGACCGGGGAGCTGTTTTTT. This sequence encodes CSVETSGRVGTGELFF.

This chain joins TRBV9 and TRBJ2-5, with 7 bases matching TRBD1. Trimming at V came to 3 bases and at J to 5 bases, leaving 7 bases not matched to a gene. This CDR3 has 14 residues. Germline V CDR1 and CDR2: SGDLS, YYNGEE. CDR3 residues: CASSATGSVETQYF. The CDR3 nucleotides read TGTGCCAGCAGCGCGACAGGGTCCGTCGAGACCCAGTACTTC.

This chain links TRBV2 with TRBJ2-7; the D is unclear. Germline CDR1 is SNHLY and CDR2 is FYNNEI. V was trimmed by 6 bases and J by 1 base, leaving 16 bases between them. This CDR3 has 15 amino acids. The CDR3 nucleotides are TGTGCCAGCAGAGCCCTCGACCGAATGTCCTACGAGCAGTACTTC. Its translation is CASRALDRMSYEQYF.

The V gene is TRBV4-1, the J gene TRBJ2-7; the match to TRBD1 covers 8 bases. This CDR3 region has 16 residues. Germline V gives CDR1 MGHRA, CDR2 YSYEKL. V trimming: 4 bases; J trimming: 7 bases; junction bases outside the gene matches: 15. The CDR3 protein is CASSPLGQGAPLEQYF. CDR3 in DNA: TGCGCCAGCAGCCCTTTGGGGCAGGGGGCGCCCCTGGAGCAGTACTTC.